This T cell receptor (beta chain) was sequenced for a study of control samples from healthy donors and cancer patients. The CDR3 covers 16 residues. Germline V gene lookup returns CDR1 MGHDK and CDR2 SYGVNS. The V gene end was trimmed by 3 bases and the J gene end by 8 bases; junction bases not matched to a gene: 9. Assay: immunoSEQ multiplex PCR; the TCRdb copy retains only in-frame clones and omits some. There are more than 100,000 clones in the sample; about nine tenths occur only once, and 3.4% lies in the top ten. The clonotype comes from a man between 35 and 55 years old in good health. V usage is TRBV25-1 and J usage is TRBJ2-1; 11 bases match TRBD1. The source material was blood. The CDR3 spells CASSEDRGLVRDEQFF. DNA of the CDR3: TGTGCCAGCAGTGAGGACAGGGGGCTCGTCCGCGATGAGCAGTTCTTC.